These T cell receptor beta chains were read from a single sample in a study of long-term antiretroviral therapy in people with HIV. Assay used: immunoSEQ multiplex PCR; TCRdb lists only in-frame clones, some missing. The sample records roughly 30,000 clones, approximately 91% being singletons. Sequencing was performed on unsorted PBMCs, taken 3.1 years after starting antiretroviral therapy. These receptors all come from a man between 18 and 29 years old with HIV. CDR3s include the opening cysteine and the closing phenylalanine or tryptophan. Each record gives: J gene, D gene, clone size, V gene, CDR3 DNA, CDR3 protein. The D gene is left open where the match is weak. Clone size is shown for a subset of rows, as once, few, many or a class of expanded clone.

j_call: TRBJ2-1; d_call: .; clone_size: once; v_call: TRBV10-2; cdr3_nt: TGCGCCAGCAGTGAGTCTCGAGGCGATGAGCAGTTCTTC; cdr3_aa: CASSESRGDEQFF
j_call: TRBJ2-2; d_call: .; clone_size: .; v_call: TRBV11-3; cdr3_nt: TGTGCCAGCAGTCGAAGCAGCACCGGGGAGCTGTTTTTT; cdr3_aa: CASSRSSTGELFF
j_call: TRBJ2-3; d_call: TRBD2; clone_size: .; v_call: TRBV18; cdr3_nt: TGTGCCAGCTCACCATTAGGAGCGGGAGAGAGGTTTAGGACAGATACGCAGTATTTT; cdr3_aa: CASSPLGAGERFRTDTQYF
j_call: TRBJ1-5; d_call: .; clone_size: .; v_call: TRBV5-6; cdr3_nt: TGTGCCAGCAGCTTCAGAAGGGGAACATATCAGCCCCAGCATTTT; cdr3_aa: CASSFRRGTYQPQHF
j_call: TRBJ1-1; d_call: .; clone_size: .; v_call: TRBV7-9; cdr3_nt: TGTGCCAGCAGCCCGCCCGGAGGACCGAACACTGAAGCTTTCTTT; cdr3_aa: CASSPPGGPNTEAFF
j_call: TRBJ1-1; d_call: .; clone_size: .; v_call: TRBV19; cdr3_nt: TGTGCCAGTAGATCTCGGTTGATGAACACTGAAGCTTTCTTT; cdr3_aa: CASRSRLMNTEAFF
j_call: TRBJ2-7; d_call: .; clone_size: .; v_call: TRBV11-2; cdr3_nt: TGTGCCAGCAGCCTCAGGGTTTTCTTTTCTTACGAGCAGTACTTC; cdr3_aa: CASSLRVFFSYEQYF
j_call: TRBJ1-1; d_call: .; clone_size: .; v_call: TRBV5-1; cdr3_nt: TGCGCCAGCAGCTTGGTAGACACCAACACTGAAGCTTTCTTT; cdr3_aa: CASSLVDTNTEAFF
j_call: TRBJ2-1; d_call: TRBD1; clone_size: .; v_call: TRBV28; cdr3_nt: TGTGCCAGCAGTTTCTGGGGACAGGCGAATGAGCAGTTCTTC; cdr3_aa: CASSFWGQANEQFF
j_call: TRBJ2-1; d_call: TRBD1; clone_size: .; v_call: TRBV10-3; cdr3_nt: TGTGCCATCAGTGAGTCGGACAGGGCTGATGAGCAGTTCTTC; cdr3_aa: CAISESDRADEQFF
j_call: TRBJ1-1; d_call: .; clone_size: .; v_call: TRBV19; cdr3_nt: TGTGCCAGTAGTATTGAGGGCGGGAAAGCTTTCTTT; cdr3_aa: CASSIEGGKAFF
j_call: TRBJ1-5; d_call: .; clone_size: .; v_call: TRBV15; cdr3_nt: TGTGCCACCAGCAGGGAAGGGGGGCTGGGCAATCAGCCCCAGCATTTT; cdr3_aa: CATSREGGLGNQPQHF
j_call: TRBJ1-1; d_call: .; clone_size: .; v_call: TRBV6-5; cdr3_nt: TGTGCCAGCAGATTGATACAGGTAAACACTGAAGCTTTCTTT; cdr3_aa: CASRLIQVNTEAFF
j_call: TRBJ1-2; d_call: .; clone_size: .; v_call: TRBV7-8; cdr3_nt: TGTGCCAGCAGCCACTTCGACTCTGGCTATGGCTACACCTTC; cdr3_aa: CASSHFDSGYGYTF
j_call: TRBJ2-7; d_call: .; clone_size: .; v_call: TRBV19; cdr3_nt: TGTGCCACCGGGACCGACCGAGTTGCCGAGCAGTACTTC; cdr3_aa: CATGTDRVAEQYF
j_call: TRBJ1-5; d_call: .; clone_size: .; v_call: TRBV30; cdr3_nt: TGTGCCTGGAGTGAGGAACCTTATCAGCCCCAGCATTTT; cdr3_aa: CAWSEEPYQPQHF
j_call: TRBJ2-3; d_call: TRBD2; clone_size: .; v_call: TRBV25-1; cdr3_nt: TGTGCCAGCAGTGAATCTCTCTATGGCGGGAGTGGTAGAGATACGCAGTATTTT; cdr3_aa: CASSESLYGGSGRDTQYF
j_call: TRBJ1-4; d_call: .; clone_size: .; v_call: TRBV6-5; cdr3_nt: TGTGCCAGCAGTTACTCGGGAGAAAAACTGTTTTTT; cdr3_aa: CASSYSGEKLFF
j_call: TRBJ2-2; d_call: .; clone_size: .; v_call: TRBV7-2; cdr3_nt: TGTGCCAGCAGCTTAACGGGAGCCGGGGAGCTGTTTTTT; cdr3_aa: CASSLTGAGELFF
j_call: TRBJ1-5; d_call: .; clone_size: .; v_call: TRBV12-5; cdr3_nt: TGTGCTAGTGGCTACGGGACGGCTGGGAATCAGCCCCAGCATTTT; cdr3_aa: CASGYGTAGNQPQHF
j_call: TRBJ2-5; d_call: .; clone_size: .; v_call: TRBV29-1; cdr3_nt: TGCAGCGTGGAAGAAGAGAAGTCCCAGGGCTTGTGGGAGACCCAGTACTTC; cdr3_aa: CSVEEEKSQGLWETQYF
j_call: TRBJ2-1; d_call: .; clone_size: .; v_call: TRBV7-7; cdr3_nt: TGTGCTAGCAGCTCCTCGACAGGGAGGGGAAATGAGCAGTTCTTC; cdr3_aa: CASSSSTGRGNEQFF
j_call: TRBJ2-3; d_call: .; clone_size: once; v_call: TRBV6-1; cdr3_nt: TGTGCCAGCAGTGAAGGCGCGGTGGAGACAGATACGCAGTATTTT; cdr3_aa: CASSEGAVETDTQYF
j_call: TRBJ2-4; d_call: TRBD2; clone_size: .; v_call: TRBV18; cdr3_nt: TGTGCCAGCTCACTTACTAGCGGGAGAGCCAAAAACATTCAGTACTTC; cdr3_aa: CASSLTSGRAKNIQYF
j_call: TRBJ1-6; d_call: .; clone_size: .; v_call: TRBV7-9; cdr3_nt: TGTGCCAGCAGCTTACCTCCCCAGGGCTCACCCCTCCACTTT; cdr3_aa: CASSLPPQGSPLHF
j_call: TRBJ2-5; d_call: TRBD2; clone_size: few; v_call: TRBV2; cdr3_nt: TGTGCCAGCAGTCAGGGCGGGGGGCTTGGAGAGACCCAGTACTTC; cdr3_aa: CASSQGGGLGETQYF
j_call: TRBJ1-5; d_call: .; clone_size: .; v_call: TRBV30; cdr3_nt: TGTGCCTGGAGTGTTGGGGCAAACGTTAATCAGCCCCAGCATTTT; cdr3_aa: CAWSVGANVNQPQHF
j_call: TRBJ1-4; d_call: .; clone_size: .; v_call: TRBV13; cdr3_nt: TGTGCCAGCAGCTTAAGGGCCGACGGCGTGGGAAAACTGTTTTTT; cdr3_aa: CASSLRADGVGKLFF
j_call: TRBJ2-3; d_call: .; clone_size: .; v_call: TRBV13; cdr3_nt: TGTGCCAGCAGCCCCGGCGGGGGCGGTGAAGATACGCAGTATTTT; cdr3_aa: CASSPGGGGEDTQYF
j_call: TRBJ2-3; d_call: .; clone_size: .; v_call: TRBV12-2; cdr3_nt: TGTGCAAGTCGCTCAAGACTAGAGGCAGATACGCAGTATTTT; cdr3_aa: CASRSRLEADTQYF
j_call: TRBJ1-2; d_call: .; clone_size: .; v_call: TRBV6-5; cdr3_nt: TGTGCCAGCAGTTACAGGGAGAGATATGGCTACACCTTC; cdr3_aa: CASSYRERYGYTF
j_call: TRBJ2-3; d_call: TRBD2; clone_size: .; v_call: TRBV6-1; cdr3_nt: TGTGCCAGCAGTGATCCACTAGCGGCGACTAGCACAGATACGCAGTATTTT; cdr3_aa: CASSDPLAATSTDTQYF
j_call: TRBJ2-7; d_call: .; clone_size: .; v_call: TRBV6-1; cdr3_nt: TGTGCCAGCAGTGAAGGACCAACCTACGAGCAGTACTTC; cdr3_aa: CASSEGPTYEQYF
j_call: TRBJ1-3; d_call: .; clone_size: .; v_call: TRBV6-6; cdr3_nt: TGTGCCAGCAGGAGAGCAGCTCGCTCTGGAAACACCATATATTTT; cdr3_aa: CASRRAARSGNTIYF
j_call: TRBJ1-1; d_call: .; clone_size: .; v_call: TRBV13; cdr3_nt: TGTGCCAGCAGCCCGACGGGGTTAAACACTGAAGCTTTCTTT; cdr3_aa: CASSPTGLNTEAFF
j_call: TRBJ1-2; d_call: TRBD1; clone_size: once; v_call: TRBV9; cdr3_nt: TGTGCCAGCAGCGTTGGGGGACAGGGTTCCTTCTATGGCTACACCTTC; cdr3_aa: CASSVGGQGSFYGYTF
j_call: TRBJ1-3; d_call: .; clone_size: .; v_call: TRBV19; cdr3_nt: TGTGCCAGTAGTATAAGCGCCATCAACTCTGGAAACACCATATATTTT; cdr3_aa: CASSISAINSGNTIYF
j_call: TRBJ1-5; d_call: .; clone_size: .; v_call: TRBV18; cdr3_nt: TGTGCCAGCTCACCAGGCAGGGGTGGTGAGCAGCCCCAGCATTTT; cdr3_aa: CASSPGRGGEQPQHF
j_call: TRBJ2-5; d_call: TRBD2; clone_size: .; v_call: TRBV7-2; cdr3_nt: TGTGCCAGCAGCTTACGGGGGACGGGAACTGGACTAGGGACCCAGTACTTC; cdr3_aa: CASSLRGTGTGLGTQYF
j_call: TRBJ2-7; d_call: .; clone_size: .; v_call: TRBV6-1; cdr3_nt: TGTGCCAGCAGTGAAGCAGTTGGGACAATCACCTACGAGCAGTACTTC; cdr3_aa: CASSEAVGTITYEQYF
j_call: TRBJ1-6; d_call: TRBD1; clone_size: once; v_call: TRBV7-2; cdr3_nt: TGTGCCAGCAGCCCCCAGGGGGGACCCCTCCACTTT; cdr3_aa: CASSPQGGPLHF
j_call: TRBJ2-3; d_call: TRBD2; clone_size: .; v_call: TRBV7-3; cdr3_nt: TGTGCCAGCAGCCGACTAGCTAGAGATACGCAGTATTTT; cdr3_aa: CASSRLARDTQYF
j_call: TRBJ1-2; d_call: .; clone_size: .; v_call: TRBV19; cdr3_nt: TGTGCCAGTAAGGAGAGCAGAGACTATGGCTACACCTTC; cdr3_aa: CASKESRDYGYTF
j_call: TRBJ2-7; d_call: .; clone_size: .; v_call: TRBV25-1; cdr3_nt: TGTGCCAGCAGTGATCTGGGATACGAGCAGTACTTC; cdr3_aa: CASSDLGYEQYF
j_call: TRBJ2-7; d_call: TRBD2; clone_size: .; v_call: TRBV25-1; cdr3_nt: TGTGCCAGCAGTGAACTAGCGGGGGGCCACAAGTACGAGCAGTACTTC; cdr3_aa: CASSELAGGHKYEQYF
j_call: TRBJ1-3; d_call: .; clone_size: once; v_call: TRBV7-7; cdr3_nt: TGTGCTAGCAGCCTGTCCCCCGATTCTGGAAACACCATATATTTT; cdr3_aa: CASSLSPDSGNTIYF
j_call: TRBJ2-2; d_call: TRBD1; clone_size: .; v_call: TRBV6-5; cdr3_nt: TGTGCCAGCAGTAGGGACAGGGCAGGGGAGCTGTTTTTT; cdr3_aa: CASSRDRAGELFF
j_call: TRBJ1-2; d_call: .; clone_size: .; v_call: TRBV27; cdr3_nt: TGTGCCAGCAGTTCCCGCCCTGTTAGCGGTATCACCTTC; cdr3_aa: CASSSRPVSGITF
j_call: TRBJ2-5; d_call: .; clone_size: few; v_call: TRBV7-8; cdr3_nt: TGTGCCAGCAGCCCCGAACAGGGCCATTGGGAGACCCAGTACTTC; cdr3_aa: CASSPEQGHWETQYF
j_call: TRBJ1-4; d_call: .; clone_size: .; v_call: TRBV21-1; cdr3_nt: TGTGCCAGCAGCATACGACAGGTTGCAACTAATGAAAAACTGTTTTTT; cdr3_aa: CASSIRQVATNEKLFF
j_call: TRBJ2-2; d_call: .; clone_size: .; v_call: TRBV6-5; cdr3_nt: TGTGCCAGCAGTTACTCGACCGGGGAGCTGTTTTTT; cdr3_aa: CASSYSTGELFF
j_call: TRBJ1-5; d_call: .; clone_size: .; v_call: TRBV2; cdr3_nt: TGTGCCAGCAGTGAAGTGGGGGGGAGGGCAGTGGCCCAGCATTTT; cdr3_aa: CASSEVGGRAVAQHF
j_call: TRBJ2-7; d_call: .; clone_size: .; v_call: TRBV15; cdr3_nt: TGTGCCACCAGCAGAGATCTCGGGTCAGGCTACGAGCAGTACTTC; cdr3_aa: CATSRDLGSGYEQYF
j_call: TRBJ1-1; d_call: .; clone_size: once; v_call: TRBV30; cdr3_nt: TGTGCCTGGAGTGGTGCGGTTAGATATGAAGCTTTCTTT; cdr3_aa: CAWSGAVRYEAFF
j_call: TRBJ2-7; d_call: .; clone_size: few; v_call: TRBV9; cdr3_nt: TGTGCCAGCAGCGTAGAGGAGGGATCCTCCTACGAGCAGTACTTC; cdr3_aa: CASSVEEGSSYEQYF
j_call: TRBJ1-1; d_call: .; clone_size: .; v_call: TRBV2; cdr3_nt: TGTGCCAGCAGTGATCGGGGGATGAACACTGAAGCTTTCTTT; cdr3_aa: CASSDRGMNTEAFF
j_call: TRBJ2-3; d_call: TRBD1; clone_size: .; v_call: TRBV5-1; cdr3_nt: TGCGCCAGCAGCGTGGCCTCCGGGACAGGCAGCACAGATACGCAGTATTTT; cdr3_aa: CASSVASGTGSTDTQYF